What follows are 12 T cell receptor beta chains derived from one specimen sequenced in a study of blood T cells in healthy people across ages. A sample-barcoded 5' primer and a J-beta primer mix were used in a second PCR of roughly 7 to 11 cycles. TCRdb processed the 5' RACE reads anew with MiXCR; each CDR3 protein has one entry. This sample carries around 1,900,000 distinct CDR3 sequences, about two fifths of them seen once, and the ten largest clones take about 23%. The sequenced material came from blood. The receptors shown here come from a human donor in good health.

The chain joins TRBV20-1 to TRBJ2-1; the D call may be TRBD1 or TRBD2 (5 bases each). The CDR3 length is 15 residues. Germline CDR1 DFQATT, CDR2 SNEGSKA (reference sequence). With 6 bases removed from V and 0 bases from J, the gap between germline ends came to 15 bases. Here the CDR3 reads CSATGAASSYNEQFF. The DNA for the CDR3 is TGCAGTGCCACCGGGGCCGCCAGCTCCTACAATGAGCAGTTCTTC.

This clonotype was observed a handful of times. This rearrangement joins TRBV4-2 to TRBJ2-3, with D perhaps matching TRBD2 (6 bases). Germline CDR1 is LGHNA and CDR2 is YNFKEQ. The CDR3 has 15 residues. V was shortened by 0 bases and J by 4 bases, with 11 bases between the two germline ends. The CDR3 here is CASSQEEPGADTQYF. CDR3 DNA: TGTGCCAGCAGCCAAGAGGAGCCGGGGGCAGATACGCAGTATTTT.

The rearrangement links TRBV9 to TRBJ2-7, with D possibly being TRBD1 (6 bases). There are 14 residues in the CDR3. From germline, CDR1 is SGDLS and CDR2 YYNGEE. Trimming took 0 bases from V and 5 from J, leaving 12 bases between them. The chain's CDR3 is CASSVDWTDHEQYF. In DNA form, the CDR3 reads TGTGCCAGCAGCGTAGATTGGACAGACCACGAGCAGTACTTC.

The V and J genes are TRBV28 and TRBJ2-3; the match to TRBD1 covers 8 bases. The ends lost 5 bases at V and 6 bases at J; junction bases unmatched: 13. The CDR3 extends over 16 amino acids. Germline CDR1 MDHEN, CDR2 SYDVKM. For the CDR3, the DNA is TGTGCCAGCAGTAACCCGGCCAGGGGGCCGGGTGATACGCAGTATTTT. This translates into CASSNPARGPGDTQYF.

The gene calls are TRBV29-1 and TRBJ2-7, with 8 bases that match TRBD2. With V trimmed by 7 bases and J by 9 bases, 14 bases remained unmatched. Looked up from germline, CDR1 is SQVTM and CDR2 is ANQGSEA. The CDR3 extends over 13 amino acids. The CDR3 coding sequence is TGCAGCGCAACCGGGACGGGAGGGGACGGGCAGTACTTC. Its protein product is CSATGTGGDGQYF.

The chain combines TRBV7-2 with TRBJ2-1; TRBD1 aligns across 7 bases. CDR3 length: 15 amino acids. The germline gives CDR1 SGHTA, CDR2 FQGNSA. Germline trimming cut 4 bases from V and 7 bases from J; bases unmatched to any gene: 10. The CDR3 is CASSSSSDRANEQFF. In DNA, the CDR3 is TGTGCCAGCAGCTCGAGTTCCGACAGGGCAAATGAGCAGTTCTTC.

Notes on this clonotype: The germline gene is not matched at one end of the junction; a read error may be the cause. The chain links TRBV4-2 to TRBJ2-3, with D unresolved. Germline assignment: CDR1 LGHNA and CDR2 YNFKEQ. The CDR3 length is 15 residues. CDR3 DNA: TGTACCAGCAGCCAAGCTCCAAGTACGGCGGATACGCAGTATTTT. Its translation: CTSSQAPSTADTQYF.

This clonotype was recorded a few times. V usage is TRBV20-1 and J usage is TRBJ2-3; 11 bases fit TRBD2. The CDR3 covers 16 residues. Germline loops: CDR1 DFQATT, CDR2 SNEGSKA (reference sequence). Trimming cost V 6 bases and J 6 bases; bases outside gene matches: 14. CDR3 region: CSALLVLAGARDTQYF. CDR3 DNA sequence: TGCAGTGCCCTCCTCGTACTAGCGGGGGCACGGGATACGCAGTATTTT.

This clonotype was observed a few times. The V call is TRBV30, the J call TRBJ2-1; D may be TRBD2 (6 bases). V lost 3 bases and J lost 5, with 14 bases in between. CDR1 is GTSNPN, CDR2 SVGIG, per germline (reference sequence). CDR3 length: 14 amino acids. The CDR3 protein is CAWRLRGNHNEQFF. DNA of the CDR3: TGTGCCTGGAGACTACGGGGGAACCACAATGAGCAGTTCTTC.

This clonotype has more than one count but fewer than ten. The chain couples TRBV29-1 to TRBJ2-3, with 10 bases lining up with TRBD2. The V gene's germline CDR1 is SQVTM and CDR2 ANQGSEA. The V gene end was trimmed by 4 bases and the J gene end by 4 bases; junction bases not matched to a gene: 5. This CDR3 spans 14 amino acids. The CDR3 nucleotides are TGCAGCGTTGGGGGGGGGACTAGCGCAGATACGCAGTATTTT. It encodes CSVGGGTSADTQYF.

This clonotype showed up just a few times. The chain combines TRBV12-3 or TRBV12-4 with TRBJ2-3, with 12 bases lining up with TRBD1. This CDR3 has 17 residues. Trimming at V came to 6 bases and at J to 4 bases, leaving 11 bases not matched to a gene. CDR3 in DNA: TGTGCCAGCAGCGAACATCCGGGACAGGGGGCTCCAGATACGCAGTATTTT. Translated: CASSEHPGQGAPDTQYF.

This clonotype was observed a handful of times. The V and J genes are TRBV29-1 and TRBJ2-3; D might be TRBD2 (6 bases). V was pared by 6 bases and J by 6 bases, with 19 bases between. Germline lookup yields CDR1 SQVTM and CDR2 ANQGSEA. The CDR3 consists of 14 residues. In DNA form, the CDR3 reads TGCAGCGTCTCCACGGGGGTGGTAGGGGATACGCAGTATTTT. It codes for CSVSTGVVGDTQYF.